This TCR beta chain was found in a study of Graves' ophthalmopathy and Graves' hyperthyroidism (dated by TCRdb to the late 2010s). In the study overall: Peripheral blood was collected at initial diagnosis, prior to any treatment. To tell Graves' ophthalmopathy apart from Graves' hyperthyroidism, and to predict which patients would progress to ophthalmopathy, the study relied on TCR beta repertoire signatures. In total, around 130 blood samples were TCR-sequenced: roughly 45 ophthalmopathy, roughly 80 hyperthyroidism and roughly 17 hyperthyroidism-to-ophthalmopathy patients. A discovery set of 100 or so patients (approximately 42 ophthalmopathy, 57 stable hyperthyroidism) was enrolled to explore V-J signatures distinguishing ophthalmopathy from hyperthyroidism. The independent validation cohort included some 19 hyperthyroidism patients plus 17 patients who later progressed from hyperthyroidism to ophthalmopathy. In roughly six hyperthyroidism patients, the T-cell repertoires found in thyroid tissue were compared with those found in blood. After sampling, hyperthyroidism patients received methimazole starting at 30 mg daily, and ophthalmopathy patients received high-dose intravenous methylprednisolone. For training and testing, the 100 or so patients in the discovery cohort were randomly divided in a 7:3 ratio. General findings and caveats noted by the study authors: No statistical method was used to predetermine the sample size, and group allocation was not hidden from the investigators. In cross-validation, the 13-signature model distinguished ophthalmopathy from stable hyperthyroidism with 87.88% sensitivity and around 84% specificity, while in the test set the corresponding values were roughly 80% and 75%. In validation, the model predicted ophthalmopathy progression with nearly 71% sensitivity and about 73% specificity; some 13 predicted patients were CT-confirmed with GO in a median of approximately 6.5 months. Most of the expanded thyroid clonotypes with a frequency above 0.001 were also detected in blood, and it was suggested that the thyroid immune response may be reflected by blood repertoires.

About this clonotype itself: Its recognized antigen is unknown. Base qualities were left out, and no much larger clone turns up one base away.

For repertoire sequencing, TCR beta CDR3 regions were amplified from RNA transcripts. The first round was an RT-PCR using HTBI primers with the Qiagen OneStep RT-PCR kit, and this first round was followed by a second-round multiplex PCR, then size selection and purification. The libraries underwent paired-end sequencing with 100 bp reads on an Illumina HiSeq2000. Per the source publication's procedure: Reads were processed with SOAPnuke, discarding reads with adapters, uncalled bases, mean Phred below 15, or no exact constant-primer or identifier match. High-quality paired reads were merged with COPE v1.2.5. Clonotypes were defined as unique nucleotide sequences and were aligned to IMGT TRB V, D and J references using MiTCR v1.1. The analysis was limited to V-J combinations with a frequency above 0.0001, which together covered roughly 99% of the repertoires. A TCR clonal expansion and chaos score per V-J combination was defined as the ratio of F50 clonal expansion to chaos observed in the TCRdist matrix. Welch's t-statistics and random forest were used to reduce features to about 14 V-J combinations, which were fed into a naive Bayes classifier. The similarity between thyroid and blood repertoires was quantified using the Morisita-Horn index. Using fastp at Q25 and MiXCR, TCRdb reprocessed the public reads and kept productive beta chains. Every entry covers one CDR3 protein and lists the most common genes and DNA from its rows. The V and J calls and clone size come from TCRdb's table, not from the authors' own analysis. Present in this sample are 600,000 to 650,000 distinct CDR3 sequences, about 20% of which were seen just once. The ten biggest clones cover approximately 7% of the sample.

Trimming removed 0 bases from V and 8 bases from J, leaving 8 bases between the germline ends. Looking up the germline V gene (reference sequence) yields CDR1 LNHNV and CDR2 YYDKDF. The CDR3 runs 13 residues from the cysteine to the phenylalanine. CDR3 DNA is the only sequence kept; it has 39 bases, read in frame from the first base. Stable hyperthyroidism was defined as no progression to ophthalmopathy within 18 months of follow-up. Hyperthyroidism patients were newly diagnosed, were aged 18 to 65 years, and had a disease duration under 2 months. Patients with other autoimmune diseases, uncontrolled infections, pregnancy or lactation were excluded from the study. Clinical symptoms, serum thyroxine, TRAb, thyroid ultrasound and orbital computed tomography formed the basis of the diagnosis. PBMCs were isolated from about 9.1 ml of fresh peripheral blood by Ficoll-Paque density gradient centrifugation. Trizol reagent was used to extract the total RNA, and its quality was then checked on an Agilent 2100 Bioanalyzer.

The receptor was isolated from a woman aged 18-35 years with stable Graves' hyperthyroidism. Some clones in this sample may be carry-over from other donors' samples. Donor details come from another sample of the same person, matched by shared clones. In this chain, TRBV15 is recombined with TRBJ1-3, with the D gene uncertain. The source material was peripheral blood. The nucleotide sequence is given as TGTGCCACCAGCAGAGATCTCGGGTACACCATATATTTT. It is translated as CATSRDLGYTIYF.